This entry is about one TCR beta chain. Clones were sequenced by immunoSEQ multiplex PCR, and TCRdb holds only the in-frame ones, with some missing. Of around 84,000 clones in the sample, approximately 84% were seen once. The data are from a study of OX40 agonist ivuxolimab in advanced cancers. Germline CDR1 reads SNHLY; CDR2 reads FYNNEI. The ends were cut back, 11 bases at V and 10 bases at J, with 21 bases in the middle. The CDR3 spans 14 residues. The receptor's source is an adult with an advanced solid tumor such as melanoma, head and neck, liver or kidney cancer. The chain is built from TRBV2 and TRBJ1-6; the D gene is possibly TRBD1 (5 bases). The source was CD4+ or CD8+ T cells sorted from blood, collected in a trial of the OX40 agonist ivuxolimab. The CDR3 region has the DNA TGTGCCGGGGACGTAAGGGGTGGCAAGTCACCCCTCCACTTT. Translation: CAGDVRGGKSPLHF.